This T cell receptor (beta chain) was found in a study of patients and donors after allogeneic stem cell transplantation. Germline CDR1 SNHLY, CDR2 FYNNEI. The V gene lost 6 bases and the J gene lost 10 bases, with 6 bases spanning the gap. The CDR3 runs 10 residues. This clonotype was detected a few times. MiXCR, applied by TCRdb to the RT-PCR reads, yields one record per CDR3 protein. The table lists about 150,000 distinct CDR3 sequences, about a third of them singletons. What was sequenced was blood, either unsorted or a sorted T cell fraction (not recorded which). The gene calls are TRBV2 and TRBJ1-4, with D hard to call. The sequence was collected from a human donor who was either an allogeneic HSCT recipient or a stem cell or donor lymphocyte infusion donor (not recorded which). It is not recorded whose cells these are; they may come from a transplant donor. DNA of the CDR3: TGTGCCAGCAGGACTCTAAAACTGTTTTTT. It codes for CASRTLKLFF.